This TCR beta chain originates from a study of T-cell reconstitution after alpha-beta-depleted transplantation in children. A library of TCRbeta sequences, prepared with unique molecular identifiers, was generated. TCRdb re-analysed the PCR reads in MiXCR, keeping a single row per CDR3 protein. This sample has fewer than 700,000 distinct CDR3 sequences, with under 15% found just once. The sequence derives from a male patient younger than 18 who had a stem cell transplant for acute myeloid leukemia, so the T cells may come from the graft donor. Sequenced material: PBMCs, mostly from graft donor cells, taken 360 days after TCRalphabeta/CD19-depleted stem cell transplant.

The CDR3 coding sequence is TGTGCCAGCAGTTACTCGTCGTTGGGAGTGCGCGTGGGCGCCGGGGGTTATGAGCAGTTCTTC. The encoded protein is CASSYSSLGVRVGAGGYEQFF. J is TRBJ2-1 and V is TRBV6-2 or TRBV6-3; D might be TRBD2 (6 bases). This CDR3 is 21 amino acids long. Trimming removed 0 bases from V and 8 bases from J, with 32 bases in between. CDR1 is MNHEY and CDR2 is SVGEGT in the germline V gene.